This T cell receptor beta chain comes out of a study of CD8+ T cells in alopecia areata. Study-wide results and caveats: Alopecia totalis/universalis scalp especially showed more expanded CD8+ clones than normal scalp.

RNA was extracted and reverse transcribed into cDNA as the sequencing template. The method was immunoSEQ multiplex PCR; TCRdb's version includes in-frame clones alone and lacks a portion of them. This sample carries about 99,000 clones, approximately 58% of them seen once, and the ten largest clones take around 8.5%. Details on this clone: The antigen is unknown.

Looked up from germline, CDR1 is MGHDK and CDR2 is SYGVNS. V trimming: 6 bases; J trimming: 1 base; junction bases outside the gene matches: 3. The CDR3 length is 14 residues. The clonotype originates from a human donor in good health. Source material: CD4+ T cells sorted from blood. The chain carries TRBV25-1 and TRBJ1-1, with TRBD1 matching 9 bases. CDR3 nucleotides: TGTGCCAGCAGACAGGGGGCGGAGAACACTGAAGCTTTCTTT. Amino acids: CASRQGAENTEAFF.